Here is one T cell receptor beta chain with its context. The entry originates in a study of early stage breast cancer tumors. Study summary: Roughly 8 ER+/PR+/HER2- tumors were invasive ductal; a few were invasive lobular.

Sequencing was performed with immunoSEQ multiplex PCR; in TCRdb, only in-frame clones are kept and a portion is missing. This sample has about 72,000 clones; roughly 84% occur once, and the top ten carry around 3.4%. This CDR3 is built from 17 residues. After removal of 0 bases from V and 2 bases from J, the junction contained 2 bases not matched to a gene. CDR1 is SGHTA and CDR2 is FQGNSA in the germline V gene. The clonotype originates from a person between 55 and 69 years old with breast cancer. The specimen was blood. The V and J genes are TRBV7-2 and TRBJ2-5, with 14 positions matching TRBD2. DNA of the CDR3: TGTGCCAGCAGCTTAGCGGGGACTAGCGGGGGACAAGAGACCCAGTACTTC. This codes for CASSLAGTSGGQETQYF.